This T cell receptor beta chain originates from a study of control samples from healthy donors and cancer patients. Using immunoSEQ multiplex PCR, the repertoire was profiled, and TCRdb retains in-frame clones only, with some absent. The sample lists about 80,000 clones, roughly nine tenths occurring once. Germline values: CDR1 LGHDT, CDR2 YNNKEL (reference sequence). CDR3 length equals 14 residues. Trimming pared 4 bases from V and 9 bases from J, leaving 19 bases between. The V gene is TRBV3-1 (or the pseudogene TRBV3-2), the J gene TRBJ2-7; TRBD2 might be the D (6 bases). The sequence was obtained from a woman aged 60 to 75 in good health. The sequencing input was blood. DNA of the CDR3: TGTGCCAGCAGCCTACAAGTACCCTTGGGGGGGCAGTACTTC. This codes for CASSLQVPLGGQYF.